Following are 32 T cell receptor beta chains from one sample sequenced in a study of CD4 T cells in relation to SARS-CoV-2 and coronaviruses. The antigens for these receptors are not known. Here immunoSEQ multiplex PCR was the method, and the copy in TCRdb shows in-frame clones only, minus some. The table lists some 30,000 clones, 78% of them singletons. Unexposed donor CD4+ T cells date from about 2010-2019, before the COVID-19 pandemic. The cells were cultured for roughly 11 days before CD4+ T cells were isolated. Sequencing used CD4+ T cells from PBMCs, cultured in vitro. The receptors stem from a human donor in good health.

There are a few counts of this clone. The V call is TRBV4-1, the J call TRBJ1-4; TRBD1 agrees at 8 bases. CDR3 size: 15 residues. Losses at the gene ends were 4 bases for V and 8 bases for J; bases not matched to a gene: 9. Germline CDR1 reads MGHRA; CDR2 reads YSYEKL. CDR3 sequence (DNA): TGCGCCAGCAGCCCCAAACAGGGGGTGGCCGAAAAACTGTTTTTT. It is translated as CASSPKQGVAEKLFF.

This chain joins TRBV30 and TRBJ2-5; D unclear. This CDR3 is built from 15 residues. Trimming took off 2 bases at V and 2 bases at J, with 15 bases between the two ends. From germline, CDR1 is GTSNPN and CDR2 SVGIG (reference sequence). In DNA, the CDR3 is TGTGCCTGGAGTCAGTTCTTCCCCCTTCAAGAGACCCAGTACTTC. This sequence encodes CAWSQFFPLQETQYF.

V is TRBV4-3 and J is TRBJ1-2; weak D call: TRBD1 (5 bases). CDR1 is LGHNA and CDR2 is YSLEER in the germline V gene. V lost 1 base, J lost 7 bases, and 19 bases lay in between. CDR3 length: 16 residues. CDR3 nucleotide sequence: TGCGCCAGCAGCCAAGCCGTCGTGGGCAGGGTCGGTGGCTACACCTTC. Encoded protein: CASSQAVVGRVGGYTF.

The gene calls are TRBV4-1 and TRBJ2-7; D is perhaps TRBD1 (8 bases). The CDR3 consists of 17 residues. V was cut by 1 base and J by 4 bases, with 20 bases left in between. Germline loops: CDR1 MGHRA, CDR2 YSYEKL. The CDR3 spells CASSQGGGQGAGYEQYF. The DNA for the CDR3 is TGCGCCAGCAGCCAAGGGGGGGGGCAGGGGGCTGGGTACGAGCAGTACTTC.

The V gene is TRBV5-6, the J gene TRBJ2-3, with D perhaps matching TRBD1 (5 bases). Trimming took off 0 bases at V and 2 bases at J, with 16 bases between the two ends. The CDR3 sequence is 17 residues long. The germline gives CDR1 SGHDT, CDR2 YYEEEE. The CDR3 region is CASSLERTYEFTDTQYF. The CDR3 DNA is TGTGCCAGCAGCTTGGAAAGGACATACGAATTCACAGATACGCAGTATTTT.

The V call is TRBV5-1, the J call TRBJ2-2; D is perhaps TRBD1 or TRBD2 (5 bases each). The CDR3 has 15 residues. The germline V gene encodes CDR1 SGHRS and CDR2 YFSETQ. Trimming stripped 0 bases from V and 4 bases from J, with 10 bases between. The CDR3 bases are TGCGCCAGCAGCTTGGGGGGGACGAGCACCGGGGAGCTGTTTTTT. The encoded protein is CASSLGGTSTGELFF.

The genes are TRBV18 and TRBJ2-7, with 12 bases matching TRBD1. The junction had 12 bases not matched to a gene; V was cut back by 3 bases and J by 6 bases. CDR1 and CDR2 (germline): KGHSH, LQKENI. The CDR3 runs to 17 residues. CDR3 sequence reads: CASSPDRGDRGRGEQYF. CDR3 DNA: TGTGCCAGCTCACCGGACCGGGGGGACAGGGGGCGCGGCGAGCAGTACTTC. Together with reference TRBV18 and TRBJ2-7, the CDR3 gives the full variable domain: NAGVMQNPRHLVRRRGQEARLRCSPMKGHSHVYWYRQLPEEGLKFMVYLQKENIIDESGMPKERFSAEFPKEGPSILRIQQVVRGDSAAYFCASSPDRGDRGRGEQYFGPGTRLTVT.

This chain connects TRBV7-3 to TRBJ2-3, with TRBD2 matching 12 bases. CDR1 and CDR2 from the germline V gene are SGHTA and FQGTGA. The CDR3 spans 17 residues. Unmatched junction bases numbered 8, after V lost 5 bases and J lost 2 bases. CDR3 coding DNA: TGTGCCAGCAGCCCTAGACTAGCGGGAGACAACACAGATACGCAGTATTTT. Encoded protein: CASSPRLAGDNTDTQYF.

This chain links TRBV11-2 with TRBJ2-5; possible D gene TRBD1, 6 bases. Between the trimmed V and J ends, which lost 4 bases and 1 base, there was a span of 10 bases. Germline V gene lookup returns CDR1 SGHAT and CDR2 FQNNGV. The CDR3 consists of 14 residues. CDR3 nucleotide sequence: TGTGCCAGCAGCTCACAGGGAGTCCAAGAGACCCAGTACTTC. Amino acids: CASSSQGVQETQYF.

This chain uses TRBV6-5 with TRBJ2-2; weak D call: TRBD2 (6 bases). Deletions cut 7 bases from V and 1 base from J, with 13 bases between. The CDR3 has 15 residues. Per germline, CDR1 MNHEY and CDR2 SVGAGI. The CDR3 sequence is CASNLMGGNTGELFF. As DNA, the CDR3 is TGTGCCAGCAACCTGATGGGGGGGAACACCGGGGAGCTGTTTTTT.

The V and J genes are TRBV10-3 and TRBJ2-7; tentatively, D is TRBD1 or TRBD2 (5 bases each). The CDR3 is 13 amino acids. CDR1 and CDR2 from the germline V gene are ENHRY and SYGVKD. The ends were cut back, 6 bases at V and 5 bases at J, with 14 bases in the middle. CDR3 protein: CAISGALGDEQYF. CDR3 DNA sequence: TGTGCCATCAGCGGGGCCTTGGGGGACGAGCAGTACTTC.

The rearrangement links TRBV9 to TRBJ1-3; D unresolved. This CDR3 contains 16 residues. Trimming left V 0 bases short and J 0 bases short, with 10 bases between. Germline V CDR1 and CDR2: SGDLS, YYNGEE. The CDR3 coding sequence is TGTGCCAGCAGCGTAGCACCAGGTTACTCTGGAAACACCATATATTTT. Translated, it gives CASSVAPGYSGNTIYF.

The chain uses TRBV10-3 and TRBJ2-3; 15 bases line up with TRBD2. The CDR3 consists of 16 residues. V dropped 4 bases and J dropped 3; count of bases not matched to a gene: 2. Germline assignment: CDR1 ENHRY and CDR2 SYGVKD. CDR3 nucleotide sequence: TGTGCCATCAGTGCCGGGACTAGCGGGAGGACAGATACGCAGTATTTT. Its protein is CAISAGTSGRTDTQYF.

The V and J genes are TRBV6-5 and TRBJ2-7; no clear D gene. V was cut by 6 bases and J by 3 bases, with 15 bases left in between. Germline V gene sequence: CDR1 MNHEY, CDR2 SVGAGI. This CDR3 comprises 14 residues. CDR3 in DNA: TGTGCCAGCAGACCATATTCCGGTCTCTACGAGCAGTACTTC. Amino acids: CASRPYSGLYEQYF.

This clone was recorded once. The chain couples TRBV6-6 to TRBJ2-7, with unresolved D. Germline-derived CDR1 and CDR2 are MNHNY and SVGAGI (reference sequence). This CDR3 region has 11 residues. V lost 5 bases, J lost 6 bases, and 8 bases lay in between. CDR3 residues: CASSRPGEQYF. The DNA for the CDR3 is TGTGCCAGCAGTCGCCCCGGCGAGCAGTACTTC.

The chain has TRBV5-3 and TRBJ2-3, with 7 nucleotides matching TRBD2. TRBV5-3 is designated an ORF whose function remains uncertain. Losses at the gene ends were 0 bases for V and 0 bases for J; bases not matched to a gene: 10. This CDR3 has 18 residues. The CDR3, as DNA: TGTGCCAGAAGCTTGGGAATCATCCAGCGGGGAAGCACAGATACGCAGTATTTT. Encoded protein: CARSLGIIQRGSTDTQYF.

The chain couples TRBV7-8 to TRBJ2-3, with unresolved D. Between the trimmed V and J ends, which lost 1 base and 4 bases, there was a span of 9 bases. The CDR3 has 14 amino acids. In germline, CDR1 is SGHVS, CDR2 FQNEAQ. CDR3 bases: TGTGCCAGCAGCTTAGGGGCAGCGTCAGATACGCAGTATTTT. This codes for CASSLGAASDTQYF.

The CDR3 DNA reads as TGCGCCAGCAGCTTGACAGGGGGCGTACGGGAGACCCAGTACTTC. It yields the protein CASSLTGGVRETQYF. The chain couples TRBV5-1 to TRBJ2-5; 9 nucleotides agree with TRBD1. Germline CDR1 is SGHRS and CDR2 is YFSETQ. Trimming removed 1 base from V and 5 bases from J; junction bases left unmatched: 6. The CDR3 totals 15 residues.

The gene calls are TRBV21-1 and TRBJ2-2. TRBV21-1 is a listed pseudogene. This CDR3 has 12 amino acids. The CDR3 region is CASSSGTGELFF. The CDR3, as DNA: TGTGCCAGCAGCAGTGGCACCGGGGAGCTGTTTTTT.

This clone ranks as medium-sized. V gene TRBV5-8 combines with J gene TRBJ2-7; 7 nucleotides match TRBD1. The CDR3 is made up of 13 amino acids. Per the germline V gene, CDR1 is SGHTS and CDR2 is YDEGEE. V shed 5 bases and J 4 bases; nucleotides not matched to a gene: 6. The CDR3 nucleotides are TGTGCCAGCAGTCGGACAGGCCCATACGAGCAGTACTTC. Translating it yields CASSRTGPYEQYF.

A remark on this clone: At one boundary the junction diverges from the germline segment, which might be a read error. The CDR3 loop reads CASSKDTMNTEAFF. CDR3 DNA sequence: TGTGCCAGCAGCAAAGACACCATGAACACTGAAGCTTTCTTT. V gene TRBV3-1 (or the pseudogene TRBV3-2) combines with J gene TRBJ1-1; no clear D. Germline-derived CDR1 and CDR2 are LGHDT and YNNKEL (reference sequence). The CDR3 is made up of 14 amino acids.

The chain employs TRBV7-3 and TRBJ1-1, with D possibly TRBD1 on 6 matching bases. The germline V gene has CDR1 SGHTA and CDR2 FQGTGA. This CDR3 contains 15 residues. Trimming removed 5 bases at V and 4 bases at J, with 17 bases between. The CDR3 loop is CASSMVGGGGTEAFF. DNA for the CDR3: TGTGCCAGCAGCATGGTGGGGGGCGGGGGCACTGAAGCTTTCTTT.

The V call is TRBV7-9, the J call TRBJ2-1; 12 nucleotides line up with TRBD2. The CDR3 runs 16 residues. After removal of 5 bases from V and 6 bases from J, the junction contained 8 bases not matched to a gene. Germline assignment: CDR1 SEHNR and CDR2 FQNEAQ (reference sequence). The chain's CDR3 is CASSPILAGGGNEQFF. DNA for the CDR3: TGTGCCAGCAGCCCTATACTAGCGGGGGGTGGCAATGAGCAGTTCTTC.

This clone turned up a few times. CDR3 sequence (DNA): TGTGCCAGCAGCTTCCAGGAGCAAAAACTGTTTTTT. Translation gives CASSFQEQKLFF. The rearrangement joins TRBV7-9 to TRBJ1-4; D remains unclear. Germline assignment: CDR1 SEHNR and CDR2 FQNEAQ (reference sequence). The CDR3 contains 12 residues. The germline V and J ends were trimmed by 3 bases and 9 bases, with 8 bases remaining between them.

V gene TRBV7-2 combines with J gene TRBJ1-1; D gene uncertain. The V gene's germline CDR1 is SGHTA and CDR2 FQGNSA. The V and J ends lost 1 base and 4 bases respectively, with 7 bases between them. The CDR3 has 13 amino acids. CDR3 nucleotides: TGTGCCAGCAGCTTAGAGTGGGGCACTGAAGCTTTCTTT. It is translated as CASSLEWGTEAFF.

The rearrangement joins TRBV10-3 to TRBJ2-7, with a weak D call TRBD1 (7 bases). With 2 bases removed from V and 7 bases from J, the gap between germline ends came to 12 bases. Germline loops: CDR1 ENHRY, CDR2 SYGVKD. The CDR3 runs 13 residues. CDR3 coding DNA: TGTGCCATCAGTGAGGGGGGGACAGCAGAGCAGTACTTC. The encoded protein is CAISEGGTAEQYF.

This rearrangement joins TRBV5-4 to TRBJ1-6; D gene uncertain. V gave up 0 bases and J gave up 8 bases, with 15 bases separating them. From germline, CDR1 is SGHNT and CDR2 YYREEE (reference sequence). The CDR3 loop spans 16 amino acids. Here the CDR3 reads CASSLASGGNYSPLHF. The CDR3, as DNA: TGTGCCAGCAGCTTGGCCTCCGGAGGGAATTATTCACCCCTCCACTTT.

The genes are TRBV3-1 (or the pseudogene TRBV3-2) and TRBJ2-7, with 12 bases matching TRBD1. The CDR3 sequence is 17 residues long. The junction had 8 bases not matched to a gene; V was cut back by 0 bases and J by 5 bases. Germline CDR1 is LGHDT and CDR2 is YNNKEL (reference sequence). CDR3 sequence (DNA): TGTGCCAGCAGCCAAGATTGGGGACAGGGGGCGGCCCACGAGCAGTACTTC. This codes for CASSQDWGQGAAHEQYF.

This clone was picked up a small number of times. The V and J genes are TRBV5-1 and TRBJ2-7; 9 bases are shared with TRBD1. Germline loops: CDR1 SGHRS, CDR2 YFSETQ. This CDR3 comprises 16 residues. Trimming at V came to 0 bases and at J to 4 bases, leaving 8 bases not matched to a gene. This CDR3 is CASSLVQGALTYEQYF. The CDR3 nucleotides are TGCGCCAGCAGCTTGGTACAGGGGGCCCTCACTTACGAGCAGTACTTC. The full variable domain, its missing parts supplied by reference TRBV5-1 and TRBJ2-7, is KAGVTQTPRYLIKTRGQQVTLSCSPISGHRSVSWYQQTPGQGLQFLFEYFSETQRNKGNFPGRFSGRQFSNSRSEMNVSTLELGDSALYLCASSLVQGALTYEQYFGPGTRLTVT.

This chain links TRBV12-3 or TRBV12-4 with TRBJ1-2; 8 bases line up with TRBD1. CDR3 length: 13 amino acids. Trimming removed 3 bases from V and 6 bases from J; junction bases left unmatched: 3. CDR3 in amino acids: CASSLTGVDGYTF. The CDR3 coding sequence is TGTGCCAGCAGTTTGACAGGGGTTGATGGCTACACCTTC.

Of note for this clone: An end of the junction does not agree with germline; a read error may underlie this. The chain links TRBV6-1 to TRBJ2-5; a weak D match, TRBD2 (5 bases). Germline-derived CDR1 and CDR2 are MNHNS and SASEGT. The CDR3 sequence is 17 residues long. Here the CDR3 DNA reads TGTGCCAGCACTGAACCACGGAGGCAGGCAATGGGGGAGACCCAGTACTTC. Amino acids: CASTEPRRQAMGETQYF.

The chain joins TRBV29-1 to TRBJ1-3; possibly TRBD1 for D (5 bases). Trimming took 2 bases from V and 4 from J, leaving 12 bases between them. CDR3 length: 14 residues. Germline lookup yields CDR1 SQVTM and CDR2 ANQGSEA. The CDR3 DNA reads as TGCAGCGTTGAACTGGTAGGGGCGGGAAACACCATATATTTT. Encoded protein: CSVELVGAGNTIYF.